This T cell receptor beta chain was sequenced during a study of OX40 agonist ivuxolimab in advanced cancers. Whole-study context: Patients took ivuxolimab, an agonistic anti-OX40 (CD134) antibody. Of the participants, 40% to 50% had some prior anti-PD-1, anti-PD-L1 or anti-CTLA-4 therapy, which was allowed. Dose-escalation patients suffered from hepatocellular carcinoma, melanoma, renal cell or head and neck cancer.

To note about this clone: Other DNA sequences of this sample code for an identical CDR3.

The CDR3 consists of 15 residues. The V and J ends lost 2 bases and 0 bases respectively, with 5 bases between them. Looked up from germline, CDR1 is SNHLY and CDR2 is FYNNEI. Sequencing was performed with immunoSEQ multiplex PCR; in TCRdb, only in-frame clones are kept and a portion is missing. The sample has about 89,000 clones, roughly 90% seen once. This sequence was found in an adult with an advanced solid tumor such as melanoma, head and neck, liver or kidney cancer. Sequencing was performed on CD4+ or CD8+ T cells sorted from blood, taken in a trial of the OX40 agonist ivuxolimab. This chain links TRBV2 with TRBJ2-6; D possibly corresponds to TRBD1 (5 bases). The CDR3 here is CASSERGSGANVLTF. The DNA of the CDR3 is TGTGCCAGCAGTGAAAGGGGCTCTGGGGCCAACGTCCTGACTTTC.